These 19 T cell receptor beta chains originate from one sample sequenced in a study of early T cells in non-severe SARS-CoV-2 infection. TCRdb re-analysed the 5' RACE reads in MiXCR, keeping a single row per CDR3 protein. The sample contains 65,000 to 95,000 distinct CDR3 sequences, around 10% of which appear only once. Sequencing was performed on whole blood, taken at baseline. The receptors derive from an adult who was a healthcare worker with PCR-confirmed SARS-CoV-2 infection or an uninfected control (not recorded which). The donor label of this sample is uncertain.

This CDR3 is CASSYVAGWSTDTQYF. CDR3 nucleotides: TGTGCCAGCAGTTACGTGGCAGGGTGGTCGACAGATACGCAGTATTTT. The chain uses TRBV6-6 and TRBJ2-3, with a weak D call TRBD1 (5 bases). CDR1 MNHNY and CDR2 SVGAGI come from the germline V gene (reference sequence). Between the trimmed V and J ends, which lost 2 bases and 3 bases, there was a span of 15 bases. The CDR3 extends over 16 amino acids.

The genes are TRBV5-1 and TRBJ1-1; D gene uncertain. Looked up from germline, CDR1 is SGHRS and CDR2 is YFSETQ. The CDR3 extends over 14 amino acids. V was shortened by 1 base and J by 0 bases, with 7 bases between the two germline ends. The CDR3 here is CASSLSYMNTEAFF. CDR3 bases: TGCGCCAGCAGCTTGTCCTACATGAACACTGAAGCTTTCTTT.

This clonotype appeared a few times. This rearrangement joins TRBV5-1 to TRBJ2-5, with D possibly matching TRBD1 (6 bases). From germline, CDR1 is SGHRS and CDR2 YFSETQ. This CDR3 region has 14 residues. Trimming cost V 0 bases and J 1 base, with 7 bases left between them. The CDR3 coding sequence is TGCGCCAGCAGCTTGGCAGGGGCCCAAGAGACCCAGTACTTC. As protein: CASSLAGAQETQYF. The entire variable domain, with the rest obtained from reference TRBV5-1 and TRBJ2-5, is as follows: KAGVTQTPRYLIKTRGQQVTLSCSPISGHRSVSWYQQTPGQGLQFLFEYFSETQRNKGNFPGRFSGRQFSNSRSEMNVSTLELGDSALYLCASSLAGAQETQYFGPGTRLLVL.

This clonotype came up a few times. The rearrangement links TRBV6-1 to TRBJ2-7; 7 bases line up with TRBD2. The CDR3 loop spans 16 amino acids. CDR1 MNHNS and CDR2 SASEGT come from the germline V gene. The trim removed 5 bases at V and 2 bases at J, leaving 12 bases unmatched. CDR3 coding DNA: TGTGCCAGCAGTAGATCGAGCGGGGTGGTTGCCTACGAGCAGTACTTC. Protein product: CASSRSSGVVAYEQYF.

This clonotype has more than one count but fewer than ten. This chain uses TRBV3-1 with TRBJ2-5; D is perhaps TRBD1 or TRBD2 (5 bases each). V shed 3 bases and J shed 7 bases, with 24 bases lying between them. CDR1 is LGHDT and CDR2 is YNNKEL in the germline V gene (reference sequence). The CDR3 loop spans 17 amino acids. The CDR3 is CASSQDSLRGPGGTQYF. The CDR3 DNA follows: TGTGCCAGCAGCCAGGATTCGTTACGTGGGCCTGGGGGGACCCAGTACTTC.

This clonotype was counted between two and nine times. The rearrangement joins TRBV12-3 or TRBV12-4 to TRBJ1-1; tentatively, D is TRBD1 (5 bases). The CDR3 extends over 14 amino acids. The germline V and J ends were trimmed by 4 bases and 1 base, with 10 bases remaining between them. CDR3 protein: CASSSWQGNTEAFF. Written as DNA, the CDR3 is TGTGCCAGCAGTTCCTGGCAGGGGAACACTGAAGCTTTCTTT.

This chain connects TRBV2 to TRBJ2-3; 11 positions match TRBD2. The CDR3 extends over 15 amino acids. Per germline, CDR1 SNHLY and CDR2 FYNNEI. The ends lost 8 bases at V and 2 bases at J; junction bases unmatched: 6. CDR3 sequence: CASSGLAGHTDTQYF. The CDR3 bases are TGTGCCAGCTCAGGACTAGCGGGCCACACAGATACGCAGTATTTT.

In nucleotides, the CDR3 is TGTGCCAGCAGTTTAAATTGGGACCCCAATCAGCCCCAGCATTTT. Amino acid sequence: CASSLNWDPNQPQHF. The chain carries TRBV12-3 or TRBV12-4 and TRBJ1-5, with D perhaps matching TRBD1 (5 bases). CDR3 length: 15 residues. Trimming cost V 2 bases and J 3 bases, with 11 bases left between them.

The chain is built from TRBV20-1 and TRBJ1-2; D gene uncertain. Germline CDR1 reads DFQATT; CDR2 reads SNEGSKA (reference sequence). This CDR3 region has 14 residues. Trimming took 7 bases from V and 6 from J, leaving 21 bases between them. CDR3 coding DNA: TGCAGTGGCCGTGACGGAGTGCCATCTCATGGCTACACCTTC. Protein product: CSGRDGVPSHGYTF.

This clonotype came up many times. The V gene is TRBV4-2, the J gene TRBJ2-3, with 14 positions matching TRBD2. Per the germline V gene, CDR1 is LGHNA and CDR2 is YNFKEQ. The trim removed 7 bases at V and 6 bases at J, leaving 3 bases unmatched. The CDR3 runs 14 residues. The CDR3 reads CASKTSGRADTQYF. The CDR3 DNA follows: TGTGCCAGCAAGACTAGCGGGAGGGCCGATACGCAGTATTTT.

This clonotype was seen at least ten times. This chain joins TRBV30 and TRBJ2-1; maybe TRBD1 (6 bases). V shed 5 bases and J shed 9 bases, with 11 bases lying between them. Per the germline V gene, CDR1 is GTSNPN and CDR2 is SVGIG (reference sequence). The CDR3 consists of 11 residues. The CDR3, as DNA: TGTGCCTGGGAAGGGGGAAGTGAGCAGTTCTTC. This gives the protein CAWEGGSEQFF.

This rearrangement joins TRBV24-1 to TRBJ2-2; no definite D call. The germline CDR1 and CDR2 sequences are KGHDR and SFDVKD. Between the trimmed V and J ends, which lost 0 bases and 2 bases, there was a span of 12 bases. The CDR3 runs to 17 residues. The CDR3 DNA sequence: TGTGCCACCAGTGATTTGCAATTAGTAGGCAACACCGGGGAGCTGTTTTTT. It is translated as CATSDLQLVGNTGELFF.

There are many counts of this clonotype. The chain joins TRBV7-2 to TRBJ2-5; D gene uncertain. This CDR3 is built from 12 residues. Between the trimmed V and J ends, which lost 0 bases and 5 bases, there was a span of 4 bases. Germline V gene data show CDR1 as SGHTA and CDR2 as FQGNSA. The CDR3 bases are TGTGCCAGCAGCTTAGCGTGGGAGACCCAGTACTTC. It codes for CASSLAWETQYF.

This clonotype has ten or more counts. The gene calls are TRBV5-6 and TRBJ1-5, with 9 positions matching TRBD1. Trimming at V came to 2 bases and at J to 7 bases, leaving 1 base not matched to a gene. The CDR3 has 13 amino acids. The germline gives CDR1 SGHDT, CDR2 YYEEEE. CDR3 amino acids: CASSFTGGQPQHF. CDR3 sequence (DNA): TGTGCCAGCAGCTTTACAGGGGGCCAGCCCCAGCATTTT.

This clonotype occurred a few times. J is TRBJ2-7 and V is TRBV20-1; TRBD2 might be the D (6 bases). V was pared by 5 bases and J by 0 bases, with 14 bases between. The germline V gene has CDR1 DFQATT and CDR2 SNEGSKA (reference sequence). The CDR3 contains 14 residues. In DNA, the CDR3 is TGCAGTGCTCTTTCGGGGGAAACCTCCTACGAGCAGTACTTC. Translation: CSALSGETSYEQYF.

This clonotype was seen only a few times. The CDR3 DNA sequence: TGTGCCAGCAGACCCGGGGGGAGGAACACTGAAGCTTTCTTT. Translated, it gives CASRPGGRNTEAFF. The V call is TRBV12-3 or TRBV12-4, the J call TRBJ1-1; maybe TRBD1 (5 bases). The CDR3 is made up of 14 amino acids. Trimming stripped 6 bases from V and 1 base from J, with 12 bases between.

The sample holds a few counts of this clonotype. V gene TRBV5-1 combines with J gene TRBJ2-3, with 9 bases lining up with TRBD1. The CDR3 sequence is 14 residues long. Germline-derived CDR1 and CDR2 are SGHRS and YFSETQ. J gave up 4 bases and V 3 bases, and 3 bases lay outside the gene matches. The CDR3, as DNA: TGCGCCAGCAGCTACACAGGGGGCCCAGATACGCAGTATTTT. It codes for CASSYTGGPDTQYF.

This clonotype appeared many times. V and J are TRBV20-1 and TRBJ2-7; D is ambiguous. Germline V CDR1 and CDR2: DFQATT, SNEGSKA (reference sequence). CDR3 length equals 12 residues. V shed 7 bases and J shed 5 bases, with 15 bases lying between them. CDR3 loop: CSVLSGQHEQYF. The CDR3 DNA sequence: TGCAGTGTCCTTTCCGGGCAACACGAGCAGTACTTC.

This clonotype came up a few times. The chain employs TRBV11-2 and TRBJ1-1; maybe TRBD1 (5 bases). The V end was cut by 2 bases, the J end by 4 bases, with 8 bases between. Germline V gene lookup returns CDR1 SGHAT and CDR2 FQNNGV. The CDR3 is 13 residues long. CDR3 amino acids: CASSLRQGTEAFF. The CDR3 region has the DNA TGTGCCAGCAGCTTACGGCAGGGCACTGAAGCTTTCTTT.